This TCR beta chain comes out of a study of post-analysis software for immune sequencing data. At the level of the study: As for disease course, relapsing-remitting, secondary progressive and progressive-relapsing multiple sclerosis were all included. Findings and caveats of the study: In patients, five TRBV segments were more frequent than in controls, with TRBV5-6, TRBV5-1 and TRBV20-1 among them. Strong co-clustering by F measure was evident for samples that had been prepared in the same batch. Multiple sclerosis was associated with a significant reduction in normalized Chao1 diversity relative to controls.

Trimming shortened V by 6 bases and J by 1 base, and 10 bases separated the two germline ends. CDR3 length equals 14 residues. Germline V gene data show CDR1 as MNHEY and CDR2 as SMNVEV (reference sequence). Researchers reported that TCR beta cDNA libraries carried unique molecular identifiers. There were roughly 0.95 to 11 million T cells, and 480,000 or so cDNA molecules came from them. TCRdb independently ran MiXCR on the PCR reads; one entry per CDR3 protein. The sample records some 890,000 distinct CDR3 sequences, 53% being singletons. This clonotype came up a few times. Its matching antigen is unknown.

The V and J genes are TRBV27 and TRBJ2-4; no definite D call. This clonotype was obtained from a girl aged 5 to 17 with multiple sclerosis. Sequencing used blood. Here the CDR3 DNA reads TGTGCCAGCAGCACAGTAGATGCCAAAAACATTCAGTACTTC. Translated: CASSTVDAKNIQYF.